Presented here are 30 T cell receptor beta chains from one specimen sequenced in a study of T-cell reconstitution after alpha-beta-depleted transplantation in children. As it was prepared, the TCRbeta library received unique molecular identifiers. One entry per CDR3 protein, called by TCRdb with MiXCR from the PCR reads. The data hold fewer than 550,000 distinct CDR3 sequences, with approximately 10% observed a single time. Sequencing was performed on PBMCs, mostly from graft donor cells, taken 180 days after TCRalphabeta/CD19-depleted stem cell transplant. Source of these receptors: a female patient aged 2-9 years who had a stem cell transplant for aplastic anemia, so the T cells may come from the graft donor.

This clonotype was counted only a few times. The chain is built from TRBV28 and TRBJ2-7; 8 bases are shared with TRBD1. CDR1 is MDHEN, CDR2 SYDVKM, per germline. With 6 bases clipped from V and 2 bases from J, the junction kept 18 bases outside the gene matches. This CDR3 is built from 18 residues. CDR3 in amino acids: CASSGDRGKALRPYEQYV. The CDR3 DNA is TGTGCCAGCAGCGGCGACAGGGGTAAGGCTCTTAGGCCCTACGAGCAGTACGTC.

This chain connects TRBV15 to TRBJ2-7; TRBD2 might be the D (5 bases). Germline values: CDR1 LNHNV, CDR2 YYDKDF (reference sequence). The CDR3 has 15 residues. V was pared by 1 base and J by 3 bases, with 13 bases between. CDR3 loop: CATSRGGAENYEQYF. In DNA, the CDR3 is TGTGCCACCAGCAGAGGGGGAGCGGAGAACTACGAGCAGTACTTC.

This clonotype came up a few times. The chain carries TRBV5-1 and TRBJ1-5; tentatively, D is TRBD1 (5 bases). Per the germline V gene, CDR1 is SGHRS and CDR2 is YFSETQ. The CDR3 length is 15 residues. The V and J ends lost 0 bases and 6 bases respectively, with 13 bases between them. The CDR3 loop is CASSLDGTGGQPQHF. The CDR3 nucleotides are TGCGCCAGCAGCTTGGATGGGACGGGTGGTCAGCCCCAGCATTTT. The variable domain in full, with the rest retrieved from reference TRBV5-1 and TRBJ1-5, is KAGVTQTPRYLIKTRGQQVTLSCSPISGHRSVSWYQQTPGQGLQFLFEYFSETQRNKGNFPGRFSGRQFSNSRSEMNVSTLELGDSALYLCASSLDGTGGQPQHFGDGTRLSIL.

V gene TRBV14 combines with J gene TRBJ2-1; no clear D. Trimming left V 5 bases short and J 9 bases short, with 11 bases between. This CDR3 region has 12 residues. CDR1 and CDR2 (germline): SGHDN, FVKESK. The CDR3 loop is CASSFRTGEQFF. As DNA, the CDR3 is TGTGCCAGCAGCTTCCGGACGGGTGAGCAGTTCTTC.

The chain uses TRBV4-3 and TRBJ2-4; D unresolved. Between the trimmed V and J ends, which lost 1 base and 1 base, there was a span of 8 bases. CDR3 length equals 15 residues. CDR1 LGHNA and CDR2 YSLEER come from the germline V gene. The CDR3 here is CASSQAGIAKNIQYF. CDR3 sequence (DNA): TGCGCCAGCAGCCAAGCTGGGATCGCCAAAAACATTCAGTACTTC.

This clonotype was seen a few times. V gene TRBV7-9 combines with J gene TRBJ1-3; D remains unclear. CDR1 SEHNR and CDR2 FQNEAQ come from the germline V gene (reference sequence). V was cut by 0 bases and J by 0 bases, with 9 bases left in between. The CDR3 has 16 amino acids. The DNA for the CDR3 is TGTGCCAGCAGCTTAGCGCGGGATTCCTCTGGAAACACCATATATTTT. Its protein product is CASSLARDSSGNTIYF.

This chain uses TRBV11-2 with TRBJ2-1; D remains unclear. This CDR3 spans 16 amino acids. Trimming removed 1 base at V and 4 bases at J, with 14 bases between. CDR1 and CDR2 (germline): SGHAT, FQNNGV. The DNA of the CDR3 is TGTGCCAGCAGCTTAGGTAGTAGTGGGCCTTACAATGAGCAGTTCTTC. Its protein is CASSLGSSGPYNEQFF.

This clonotype was picked up a small number of times. The gene calls are TRBV5-1 and TRBJ2-2, with TRBD1 matching over 7 bases. Per germline, CDR1 SGHRS and CDR2 YFSETQ. CDR3 length: 15 residues. V trimming: 0 bases; J trimming: 3 bases; junction bases outside the gene matches: 2. The CDR3 DNA is TGCGCCAGCAGCTTGGACAGGGGCGACACCGGGGAGCTGTTTTTT. Its translation is CASSLDRGDTGELFF.

There are a few counts of this clonotype. V is TRBV7-9 and J is TRBJ2-1, with TRBD2 identical over 12 bases. Germline loops: CDR1 SEHNR, CDR2 FQNEAQ (reference sequence). CDR3 size: 15 residues. Trimming at V came to 6 bases and at J to 7 bases, leaving 7 bases not matched to a gene. DNA for the CDR3: TGTGCCAGCAGGCGCGGACTAGCGGGACTAAATGAGCAGTTCTTC. It translates to CASRRGLAGLNEQFF.

The V call is TRBV7-9, the J call TRBJ2-7, with D perhaps TRBD2 (6 bases). The germline V gene has CDR1 SEHNR and CDR2 FQNEAQ (reference sequence). V shed 5 bases and J shed 2 bases, with 16 bases lying between them. CDR3 length: 15 amino acids. The CDR3, as DNA: TGTGCCAGCAGCCCGGCGCAGGGACTGCCCTACGAGCAGTACTTC. Its translation is CASSPAQGLPYEQYF.

This clonotype has more than one count but fewer than ten. The chain links TRBV28 to TRBJ1-3; D gene uncertain. The CDR3 length is 15 residues. The V gene's germline CDR1 is MDHEN and CDR2 SYDVKM. Trimming took off 2 bases at V and 0 bases at J, with 8 bases between the two ends. Written as DNA, the CDR3 is TGTGCCAGCAGTTTACCAGAAGTCTCTGGAAACACCATATATTTT. It specifies CASSLPEVSGNTIYF.

This clonotype was counted only a few times. The chain joins TRBV3-1 to TRBJ2-3, with D perhaps matching TRBD2 (5 bases). V was trimmed by 3 bases and J by 8 bases, leaving 12 bases between them. CDR3 length equals 13 residues. Germline CDR1 and CDR2: LGHDT and YNNKEL (reference sequence). The chain's CDR3 is CASSHSREGTQYF. The CDR3 DNA reads TGTGCCAGCAGCCATTCGCGTGAGGGTACGCAGTATTTT.

The chain carries TRBV15 and TRBJ2-3; 10 bases are a match to TRBD2. The CDR3 extends over 17 amino acids. The germline gives CDR1 LNHNV, CDR2 YYDKDF (reference sequence). J gave up 5 bases and V 0 bases, and 8 bases lay outside the gene matches. The CDR3 loop reads CATSRDTLAGALDTQYF. CDR3 bases: TGTGCCACCAGCAGAGATACCCTAGCGGGAGCTTTAGATACGCAGTATTTT.

This clonotype was seen a few times. The rearrangement uses TRBV2 and TRBJ2-7; no clear D gene. Germline V CDR1 and CDR2: SNHLY, FYNNEI. Trimming stripped 2 bases from V and 6 bases from J, with 8 bases between. This CDR3 has 12 residues. The CDR3 region is CASSESRFEQYF. CDR3 nucleotide sequence: TGTGCCAGCAGTGAAAGCAGGTTCGAGCAGTACTTC.

V usage is TRBV6-5 and J usage is TRBJ2-7; TRBD1 aligns across 10 bases. J gave up 1 base and V 6 bases, and 9 bases lay outside the gene matches. This CDR3 comprises 16 residues. Germline CDR1 MNHEY, CDR2 SVGAGI. CDR3 sequence reads: CASSYRGQGESYEQYV. DNA of the CDR3: TGTGCCAGCAGCTACCGCGGACAGGGGGAATCCTACGAGCAGTACGTC.

This clonotype showed up many times. V usage is TRBV19 and J usage is TRBJ2-2, with D possibly TRBD2 on 5 matching bases. This CDR3 comprises 16 residues. Trimming removed 5 bases from V and 0 bases from J, with 13 bases in between. CDR1 is LNHDA, CDR2 SQIVND, per germline (reference sequence). CDR3 sequence (DNA): TGTGCCAGTAGTCGGACTCACAGAGCGAACACCGGGGAGCTGTTTTTT. It codes for CASSRTHRANTGELFF.

This clonotype appeared a few times. The gene calls are TRBV7-3 and TRBJ2-1, with 13 nucleotides matching TRBD2. J was trimmed by 6 bases and V by 4 bases; bases with no gene match: 6. Looked up from germline, CDR1 is SGHTA and CDR2 is FQGTGA. The CDR3 has 16 amino acids. Here the CDR3 reads CASSSPTSGGANEQFF. CDR3 DNA sequence: TGTGCCAGCAGCTCTCCAACTAGCGGGGGGGCCAATGAGCAGTTCTTC.

This clonotype appeared a few times. The chain recombines TRBV6-1 with TRBJ2-5, with 7 nucleotides matching TRBD2. CDR3 length: 13 residues. Unmatched junction bases numbered 2, after V lost 3 bases and J lost 4 bases. Germline V gives CDR1 MNHNS, CDR2 SASEGT. CDR3: CASSDPGGETQYF. In DNA, the CDR3 is TGTGCCAGCAGTGACCCGGGAGGAGAGACCCAGTACTTC.

This clonotype was seen only a few times. V gene TRBV20-1 combines with J gene TRBJ1-1; D is unclear. Germline assignment: CDR1 DFQATT and CDR2 SNEGSKA (reference sequence). V was shortened by 6 bases and J by 5 bases, with 13 bases between the two germline ends. This CDR3 has 12 residues. The CDR3 is CSAPPRGTEAFF. CDR3 nucleotide sequence: TGCAGTGCCCCTCCTCGGGGAACTGAAGCTTTCTTT.

The chain is built from TRBV5-1 and TRBJ1-2; D remains unclear. V shed 0 bases and J shed 5 bases, with 11 bases lying between them. Germline V lookup: CDR1 SGHRS, CDR2 YFSETQ. The length of the CDR3 is 14 residues. The chain's CDR3 is CASSLEPNGYGYTF. The CDR3 DNA reads TGCGCCAGCAGCTTGGAACCGAATGGTTATGGCTACACCTTC.

The chain uses TRBV29-1 and TRBJ2-2; TRBD2 matches at 15 bases. Germline loops: CDR1 SQVTM, CDR2 ANQGSEA. The CDR3 runs to 18 residues. V shed 6 bases, J shed 4 bases, and the junction held 12 bases outside the gene matches. This chain's CDR3 is CSVKLGGLAGGGTGELFF. The DNA for the CDR3 is TGCAGCGTGAAACTGGGGGGACTAGCGGGAGGTGGCACCGGGGAGCTGTTTTTT.

The chain combines TRBV30 with TRBJ2-7, with TRBD2 identical over 7 bases. CDR3 length: 17 amino acids. J was trimmed by 3 bases and V by 1 base; bases with no gene match: 15. CDR1 and CDR2 from the germline V gene are GTSNPN and SVGIG (reference sequence). CDR3 in DNA: TGTGCCTGGAGTGGTTTGGCTGAAGCGGGACGCTACTACGAGCAGTACGTC. Its translation is CAWSGLAEAGRYYEQYV.

The chain combines TRBV28 with TRBJ1-3; 7 positions agree with TRBD1. J gave up 4 bases and V 4 bases, and 1 base lay outside the gene matches. The CDR3 runs to 13 residues. Germline lookup yields CDR1 MDHEN and CDR2 SYDVKM. CDR3 in DNA: TGTGCCAGCAGTTACAGGGGAGGAAACACCATATATTTT. Protein sequence: CASSYRGGNTIYF.

This clonotype was found a few times. The rearrangement links TRBV11-2 to TRBJ2-6, with 7 nucleotides matching TRBD1. With V trimmed by 5 bases and J by 4 bases, 14 bases remained unmatched. The CDR3 extends over 18 amino acids. CDR1 SGHAT and CDR2 FQNNGV come from the germline V gene. The CDR3 nucleotides read TGTGCCAGCAGCCCGGTGGGACAGACGGTGCCCGGGGCCAACGTCCTGACTTTC. Its translation: CASSPVGQTVPGANVLTF. The variable domain in full, completed from reference TRBV11-2 and TRBJ2-6, reads EAGVAQSPRYKIIEKRQSVAFWCNPISGHATLYWYQQILGQGPKLLIQFQNNGVVDDSQLPKDRFSAERLKGVDSTLKIQPAKLEDSAVYLCASSPVGQTVPGANVLTFGAGSRLTVL.

The chain joins TRBV28 to TRBJ2-7, with 11 positions matching TRBD1. The junction had 3 bases not matched to a gene; V was cut back by 5 bases and J by 6 bases. The CDR3 covers 13 residues. Germline CDR1 MDHEN, CDR2 SYDVKM. CDR3: CASSRTGGCEQYV. The CDR3 DNA sequence: TGTGCCAGCAGTAGGACAGGGGGCTGCGAGCAGTACGTC.

A few counts support this clonotype. This chain uses TRBV5-1 with TRBJ2-7, with D maybe TRBD2 (6 bases). V was cut by 0 bases and J by 4 bases, with 11 bases left in between. The CDR3 spans 14 residues. Looked up from germline, CDR1 is SGHRS and CDR2 is YFSETQ. CDR3 amino acids: CASSLGRAGYEQYF. The CDR3 DNA follows: TGCGCCAGCAGCTTGGGGAGGGCTGGTTACGAGCAGTACTTC.

The rearrangement uses TRBV7-9 and TRBJ2-3; D may correspond to TRBD1 or TRBD2 (5 bases each). Trimming took 2 bases from V and 4 from J, leaving 13 bases between them. The germline V gene has CDR1 SEHNR and CDR2 FQNEAQ (reference sequence). CDR3 length: 15 amino acids. The CDR3 protein is CASSLRDQLADTQYF. DNA for the CDR3: TGTGCCAGCAGCTTACGGGACCAGTTGGCAGATACGCAGTATTTT.

The table lists this clonotype with many counts. V usage is TRBV5-1 and J usage is TRBJ2-5; D perhaps matches TRBD2 (7 bases). The V gene lost 7 bases and the J gene lost 5 bases, with 21 bases spanning the gap. The CDR3 spans 15 residues. Germline values: CDR1 SGHRS, CDR2 YFSETQ. CDR3 DNA sequence: TGCGCCAGCGGCCCAGATCGGGGGGCCGAGGAGACCCAGTACTTC. Its protein product is CASGPDRGAEETQYF.

This clonotype occurred a few times. V gene TRBV7-2 combines with J gene TRBJ1-1; D gene unclear. Trimming cost V 3 bases and J 5 bases, with 13 bases left between them. The CDR3 runs 14 residues. From germline, CDR1 is SGHTA and CDR2 FQGNSA. For the CDR3, the DNA is TGTGCCAGCAGCTTGGTTTTAACACCGACTGAAGCTTTCTTT. Translating it yields CASSLVLTPTEAFF.

This clonotype was recorded at least ten times. This chain uses TRBV7-3 with TRBJ2-3; D call uncertain. V lost 3 bases and J lost 1, with 2 bases in between. This CDR3 is built from 12 residues. Germline assignment: CDR1 SGHTA and CDR2 FQGTGA. The DNA of the CDR3 is TGTGCCAGCAGCTTCGGCACAGATACGCAGTATTTT. This codes for CASSFGTDTQYF. Variable domain in full (rest from reference TRBV7-3 and TRBJ2-3): GAGVSQTPSNKVTEKGKYVELRCDPISGHTALYWYRQSLGQGPEFLIYFQGTGAADDSGLPNDRFFAVRPEGSVSTLKIQRTERGDSAVYLCASSFGTDTQYFGPGTRLTVL.